The clone carrying this T cell receptor beta chain was picked up many times. Its cognate antigen is unknown. TCRdb itself ran the 5' RACE reads through MiXCR, one entry per CDR3 protein. Here the sample spans 200,000 to 250,000 distinct CDR3 sequences, around 6.6% being singletons. This entry is derived from a study of CD8 T cells in ankylosing spondylitis. Findings of the study overall: It appeared that ankylosing spondylitis blood was characterized by a TCR beta motif of several highly homologous variants. CD8+ cells made up the disease-linked clones, which were relatively rare in peripheral blood.

The receptor was derived from a male donor with ankylosing spondylitis. The sample consisted of blood, either unsorted or a sorted T cell fraction (not recorded which).

The CDR3 reads CASSPRYSYNEQFF. The CDR3 nucleotides are TGTGCCAGCAGCCCTCGGTACTCCTACAATGAGCAGTTCTTC. This chain connects TRBV7-8 to TRBJ2-1, with unresolved D. The CDR3 is made up of 14 amino acids. Germline V CDR1 and CDR2: SGHVS, FQNEAQ. Trimming left V 5 bases short and J 0 bases short, with 8 bases between.